One sample yielded the 32 T cell receptor beta chains listed below, sequenced in a study of T cell responses to AZD1222 COVID-19 vaccine. Profiled with immunoSEQ multiplex PCR; TCRdb holds only in-frame clones, not every one. Of around 97,000 clones listed, around 91% are singletons. The sample in question was peripheral blood, obtained on day 0 of AZD1222 vaccination. The receptors here all came from an adult in good health.

Comments on this clone: This specimen includes other DNA sequences encoding the same CDR3. The genes are TRBV19 and TRBJ1-1; D remains ambiguous. Deletions cut 6 bases from V and 5 bases from J, with 13 bases between. Germline V gene sequence: CDR1 LNHDA, CDR2 SQIVND (reference sequence). The length of the CDR3 is 13 residues. The CDR3 loop is CASSLGPGTEAFF. In nucleotides, the CDR3 is TGTGCCAGTAGCCTCGGGCCGGGTACTGAAGCTTTCTTT. Using reference TRBV19 and TRBJ1-1 for the parts outside the CDR3, the full variable domain is DGGITQSPKYLFRKEGQNVTLSCEQNLNHDAMYWYRQDPGQGLRLIYYSQIVNDFQKGDIAEGYSVSREKKESFPLTVTSAQKNPTAFYLCASSLGPGTEAFFGQGTRLTVV.

The chain recombines TRBV4-3 with TRBJ1-2, with TRBD1 as a possible D gene (5 bases). Germline lookup yields CDR1 LGHNA and CDR2 YSLEER. The CDR3 has 15 residues. V was cut by 2 bases and J by 5 bases, with 15 bases left in between. CDR3 region: CASSQQTGNQYGYTF. DNA of the CDR3: TGCGCCAGCAGCCAACAAACAGGCAACCAGTATGGCTACACCTTC.

This sequence joins TRBV5-1 and TRBJ1-2; no reliable D call. CDR1 is SGHRS and CDR2 is YFSETQ in the germline V gene. This CDR3 comprises 16 residues. V was clipped by 0 bases and J by 4 bases, with 16 bases between them. For the CDR3, the DNA is TGCGCCAGCAGCTTGGGGCAGAAACCCGATGTCTATGGCTACACCTTC. Translating it yields CASSLGQKPDVYGYTF.

This chain uses TRBV13 with TRBJ2-1; 9 nucleotides agree with TRBD2. This CDR3 is 16 amino acids long. Germline V gene lookup returns CDR1 PRHDT and CDR2 FYEKMQ (reference sequence). V lost 5 bases to trimming and J lost 2 bases; unmatched junction nucleotides: 7. The CDR3 region is CASSAGAGGTYNEQFF. CDR3 DNA sequence: TGTGCCAGCAGCGCCGGGGCGGGGGGGACCTACAATGAGCAGTTCTTC.

The CDR3 sequence: CASSQELGTLNHEQFF. DNA of the CDR3: TGCGCCAGCAGCCAAGAACTCGGGACATTGAACCATGAGCAGTTCTTC. The chain combines TRBV4-3 with TRBJ2-1; TRBD1 might be the D (6 bases). The V end was cut by 0 bases, the J end by 8 bases, with 17 bases between. Germline V gene lookup returns CDR1 LGHNA and CDR2 YSLEER. CDR3 length: 16 residues.

The rearrangement joins TRBV4-1 to TRBJ1-2; D unclear. V was shortened by 2 bases and J by 3 bases, with 10 bases between the two germline ends. The CDR3 covers 14 residues. In germline, CDR1 is MGHRA, CDR2 YSYEKL. The CDR3: CASSQSPQDYGYTF. CDR3 sequence (DNA): TGCGCCAGCAGCCAAAGCCCCCAAGACTATGGCTACACCTTC.

This chain connects TRBV2 to TRBJ2-7, with TRBD2 identical over 9 bases. The V gene end was trimmed by 7 bases and the J gene end by 6 bases; junction bases not matched to a gene: 10. This CDR3 region has 14 residues. Germline values: CDR1 SNHLY, CDR2 FYNNEI. The CDR3: CASTFGAGGREQYF. The CDR3 DNA reads as TGTGCCAGCACCTTTGGGGCGGGGGGGCGCGAGCAGTACTTC.

Only a few counts were recorded for this clone. The chain uses TRBV30 and TRBJ1-2; no reliable D call. V gave up 0 bases and J gave up 6 bases, with 8 bases separating them. Germline-derived CDR1 and CDR2 are GTSNPN and SVGIG (reference sequence). This CDR3 comprises 12 residues. DNA for the CDR3: TGTGCCTGGAGTGTACAGCCCGATGGCTACACCTTC. It is translated as CAWSVQPDGYTF.

This clone is a singleton in its sample. The gene calls are TRBV29-1 and TRBJ2-1; no clear D. Germline CDR1 is SQVTM and CDR2 is ANQGSEA. The CDR3 contains 17 residues. V was cut by 0 bases and J by 1 base, with 16 bases left in between. The CDR3 is CSVEDPSAAISYNEQFF. The CDR3, as DNA: TGCAGCGTTGAAGATCCCTCCGCAGCTATATCCTACAATGAGCAGTTCTTC.

This chain uses TRBV2 with TRBJ1-5, with 9 bases that match TRBD1. Germline V gene sequence: CDR1 SNHLY, CDR2 FYNNEI. The J segment lost 9 bases and the V segment lost 1 base, leaving 10 bases of the junction unmatched. The CDR3 runs to 16 residues. The CDR3 DNA reads as TGTGCCAGCAGTGAAGGGACAGGGGTCGGCTTCGGGCCCCAGCATTTT. This encodes CASSEGTGVGFGPQHF.

This sequence joins TRBV6-5 and TRBJ1-5, with D possibly TRBD1 on 5 matching bases. Germline V CDR1 and CDR2: MNHEY, SVGAGI. CDR3 length equals 15 residues. Deletions cut 6 bases from V and 1 base from J, with 13 bases between. The CDR3 DNA sequence: TGTGCCAGCAGCCTTCTCGACAGAAGCAATCAGCCCCAGCATTTT. Translation gives CASSLLDRSNQPQHF.

The chain recombines TRBV18 with TRBJ1-6; D is uncertain. This CDR3 region has 14 residues. Trimming took 3 bases from V and 7 from J, leaving 10 bases between them. CDR1 KGHSH and CDR2 LQKENI come from the germline V gene. As DNA, the CDR3 is TGTGCCAGCTCACCTACAAATCAGAATTCACCCCTCCACTTT. It codes for CASSPTNQNSPLHF.

V is TRBV3-1 (or the pseudogene TRBV3-2) and J is TRBJ1-5; TRBD1 is a possible D gene (6 bases). The CDR3 contains 13 residues. Germline lookup yields CDR1 LGHDT and CDR2 YNNKEL (reference sequence). Between the trimmed V and J ends, which lost 2 bases and 9 bases, there was a span of 11 bases. CDR3 amino acids: CASSQTGLLPQHF. Written as DNA, the CDR3 is TGTGCCAGCAGCCAAACAGGGTTACTGCCCCAGCATTTT.

This chain's CDR3 is CSVGGNGDAQETQYF. For the CDR3, the DNA is TGCAGCGTTGGAGGTAATGGGGACGCACAAGAGACCCAGTACTTC. This chain connects TRBV29-1 to TRBJ2-5; tentatively, D is TRBD1 or TRBD2 (5 bases each). The V gene's germline CDR1 is SQVTM and CDR2 ANQGSEA. The CDR3 is made up of 15 amino acids. Trimming took off 4 bases at V and 2 bases at J, with 17 bases between the two ends.

The genes are TRBV7-9 and TRBJ1-6; unclear D gene. CDR1 SEHNR and CDR2 FQNEAQ come from the germline V gene (reference sequence). The CDR3 length is 13 residues. V was trimmed by 0 bases and J by 11 bases, leaving 8 bases between them. The CDR3 region is CASSLAPTAPLHF. Here the CDR3 DNA reads TGTGCCAGCAGCTTAGCCCCCACGGCACCCCTCCACTTT.

V and J are TRBV2 and TRBJ2-7; tentatively, D is TRBD1 (6 bases). V was shortened by 6 bases and J by 1 base, with 16 bases between the two germline ends. The CDR3 length is 15 residues. Per the germline V gene, CDR1 is SNHLY and CDR2 is FYNNEI. CDR3 sequence (DNA): TGTGCCAGCAGAGAATCAGGGGTTTCGTCCTACGAGCAGTACTTC. It translates to CASRESGVSSYEQYF.

The chain carries TRBV7-3 and TRBJ2-5; D may be TRBD1 or TRBD2 (7 bases each). The CDR3 extends over 17 amino acids. Trimming left V 6 bases short and J 3 bases short, with 23 bases between. Germline CDR1 is SGHTA and CDR2 is FQGTGA. This CDR3 is CASSRRGGGFGKETQYF. CDR3 nucleotides: TGTGCCAGCAGTCGCCGGGGAGGGGGCTTTGGGAAAGAGACCCAGTACTTC.

The gene calls are TRBV28 and TRBJ1-5, with TRBD1 matching 7 bases. CDR1 is MDHEN and CDR2 is SYDVKM in the germline V gene. J gave up 3 bases and V 5 bases, and 10 bases lay outside the gene matches. The CDR3 sequence is 16 residues long. CDR3 DNA: TGTGCCAGCAGTCCCCTTACAGGGGCGTACAATCAGCCCCAGCATTTT. This encodes CASSPLTGAYNQPQHF.

CDR3 loop: CASSAGQVGYGYTF. CDR3 in DNA: TGTGCCAGCAGCGCGGGACAGGTTGGCTATGGCTACACCTTC. This chain uses TRBV9 with TRBJ1-2; 8 positions match TRBD1. Unmatched junction bases numbered 5, after V lost 3 bases and J lost 4 bases. CDR1 SGDLS and CDR2 YYNGEE come from the germline V gene. The CDR3 length is 14 residues.

This clone was counted only a few times. The gene calls are TRBV9 and TRBJ2-7; 7 nucleotides agree with TRBD1. Germline V gene lookup returns CDR1 SGDLS and CDR2 YYNGEE. V shed 4 bases and J 3 bases; nucleotides not matched to a gene: 13. CDR3 length: 16 residues. The CDR3 coding sequence is TGTGCCAGCAGCCACCCCAATGGACAGGCCATCTACGAGCAGTACTTC. It encodes CASSHPNGQAIYEQYF.

The chain's CDR3 is CASRNNEQFF. Written as DNA, the CDR3 is TGTGCCAGCAGGAACAATGAGCAGTTCTTC. The gene calls are TRBV3-1 (or the pseudogene TRBV3-2) and TRBJ2-1; D is unclear. This CDR3 spans 10 amino acids. V was clipped by 6 bases and J by 5 bases, with 2 bases between them. The germline V gene has CDR1 LGHDT and CDR2 YNNKEL (reference sequence).

The chain carries TRBV7-2 and TRBJ2-7; D gene uncertain. Trimming stripped 4 bases from V and 5 bases from J, with 12 bases between. Germline V gene data show CDR1 as SGHTA and CDR2 as FQGNSA. The CDR3 has 13 amino acids. CDR3 in DNA: TGTGCCAGCAGCTCCGGCCCATCCGACGAGCAGTACTTC. Protein: CASSSGPSDEQYF.

The chain recombines TRBV27 with TRBJ1-5; D perhaps matches TRBD1 (5 bases). In germline, CDR1 is MNHEY, CDR2 SMNVEV (reference sequence). The CDR3 consists of 16 residues. V was pared by 5 bases and J by 0 bases, with 14 bases between. CDR3 sequence reads: CASSLAQGASNQPQHF. The CDR3 DNA is TGTGCCAGCAGTCTGGCGCAAGGGGCTAGCAATCAGCCCCAGCATTTT.

DNA for the CDR3: TGTGCCAGCAGCCAGGAAGCTAAGGATCAGCCCCAGCATTTT. Its protein product is CASSQEAKDQPQHF. The chain recombines TRBV3-1 (or the pseudogene TRBV3-2) with TRBJ1-5; no clear D. Per germline, CDR1 LGHDT and CDR2 YNNKEL (reference sequence). The CDR3 has 14 residues. The V end lost 3 bases, the J end lost 5 bases, and 11 bases lay between the germline ends.

V is TRBV4-2 and J is TRBJ2-3; D remains unclear. Germline CDR1 is LGHNA and CDR2 is YNFKEQ. V was shortened by 0 bases and J by 2 bases, with 9 bases between the two germline ends. The CDR3 covers 15 residues. CDR3 nucleotides: TGTGCCAGCAGCCAAGAGGGAAAGCTCACAGATACGCAGTATTTT. Translated: CASSQEGKLTDTQYF.

The chain uses TRBV7-8 and TRBJ2-1, with 8 bases aligning to TRBD1. With V trimmed by 5 bases and J by 6 bases, 12 bases remained unmatched. The germline V gene encodes CDR1 SGHVS and CDR2 FQNEAQ. The CDR3 length is 16 residues. This chain's CDR3 is CASSALRQGNTNEQFF. CDR3 nucleotide sequence: TGTGCCAGCAGCGCCTTGAGACAGGGGAACACCAATGAGCAGTTCTTC.

The V call is TRBV18, the J call TRBJ2-6, with unresolved D. From germline, CDR1 is KGHSH and CDR2 LQKENI. The CDR3 totals 16 residues. V lost 1 base and J lost 1, with 8 bases in between. The CDR3 loop is CASSPRQNSGANVLTF. The CDR3, as DNA: TGTGCCAGCTCACCACGCCAAAATTCTGGGGCCAACGTCCTGACTTTC.

The chain joins TRBV30 to TRBJ1-4, with D uncertain. The germline gives CDR1 GTSNPN, CDR2 SVGIG (reference sequence). The length of the CDR3 is 14 residues. Trimming removed 2 bases at V and 0 bases at J, with 7 bases between. In DNA, the CDR3 is TGTGCCTGGAGTTTAGGCGCAACTAATGAAAAACTGTTTTTT. Translating it yields CAWSLGATNEKLFF.

The V call is TRBV2, the J call TRBJ1-4, with D tentatively TRBD1 (5 bases). Between the trimmed V and J ends, which lost 3 bases and 7 bases, there was a span of 9 bases. CDR1 SNHLY and CDR2 FYNNEI come from the germline V gene. The CDR3 is 13 residues long. CDR3 sequence (DNA): TGTGCCAGCAGTGACAGGGTTAGTGAAAAACTGTTTTTT. It yields the protein CASSDRVSEKLFF.

The V call is TRBV30, the J call TRBJ2-7; D not certain. V gave up 3 bases and J gave up 4 bases, with 7 bases separating them. This CDR3 comprises 11 residues. In germline, CDR1 is GTSNPN, CDR2 SVGIG (reference sequence). The CDR3 DNA is TGTGCCTGGAGCGGAACATACGAGCAGTACTTC. Translating gives CAWSGTYEQYF.

The chain carries TRBV6-1 and TRBJ2-5; no definite D call. The germline V gene has CDR1 MNHNS and CDR2 SASEGT. The CDR3 runs 14 residues. V lost 3 bases and J lost 1, with 9 bases in between. Written as DNA, the CDR3 is TGTGCCAGCAGTGAGACCAGGCTCCAAGAGACCCAGTACTTC. It codes for CASSETRLQETQYF.

This chain links TRBV18 with TRBJ1-6, with TRBD1 identical over 7 bases. V gave up 3 bases and J gave up 7 bases; unmatched junction bases: 12. Germline lookup yields CDR1 KGHSH and CDR2 LQKENI. The CDR3 runs to 17 residues. CDR3 sequence: CASSPPTGQRLNSPLHF. DNA for the CDR3: TGTGCCAGCTCACCCCCGACGGGACAGCGGCTCAATTCACCCCTCCACTTT.